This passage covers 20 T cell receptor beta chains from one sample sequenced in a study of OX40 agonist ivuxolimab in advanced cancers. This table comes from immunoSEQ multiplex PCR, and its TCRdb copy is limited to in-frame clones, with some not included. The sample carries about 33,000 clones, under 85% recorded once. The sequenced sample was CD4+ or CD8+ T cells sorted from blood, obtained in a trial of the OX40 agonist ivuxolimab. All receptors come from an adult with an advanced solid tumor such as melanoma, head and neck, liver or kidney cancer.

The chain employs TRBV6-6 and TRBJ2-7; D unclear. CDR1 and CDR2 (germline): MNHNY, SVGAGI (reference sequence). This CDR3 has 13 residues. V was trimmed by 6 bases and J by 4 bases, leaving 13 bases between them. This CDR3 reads CASRNREGYEQYF. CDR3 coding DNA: TGTGCCAGCAGGAACCGAGAAGGGTACGAGCAGTACTTC.

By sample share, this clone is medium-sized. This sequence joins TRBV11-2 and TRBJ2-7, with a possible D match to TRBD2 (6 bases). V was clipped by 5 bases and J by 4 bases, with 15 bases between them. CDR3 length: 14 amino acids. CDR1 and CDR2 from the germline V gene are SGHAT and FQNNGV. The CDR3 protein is CASSAGGFRYEQYF. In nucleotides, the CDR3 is TGTGCCAGCAGCGCCGGGGGATTTAGGTACGAGCAGTACTTC.

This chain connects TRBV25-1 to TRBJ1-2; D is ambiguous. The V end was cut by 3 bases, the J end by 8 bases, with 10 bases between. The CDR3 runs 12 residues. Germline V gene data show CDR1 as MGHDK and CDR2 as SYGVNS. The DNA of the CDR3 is TGTGCCAGCAGTGAGTTCGGGGTGGGCTACACCTTC. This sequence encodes CASSEFGVGYTF.

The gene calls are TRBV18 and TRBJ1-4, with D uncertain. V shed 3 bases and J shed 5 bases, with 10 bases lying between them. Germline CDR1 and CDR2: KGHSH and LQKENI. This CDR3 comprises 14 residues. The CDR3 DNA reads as TGTGCCAGCTCACCCGGGGAGAAAAATGAAAAACTGTTTTTT. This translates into CASSPGEKNEKLFF.

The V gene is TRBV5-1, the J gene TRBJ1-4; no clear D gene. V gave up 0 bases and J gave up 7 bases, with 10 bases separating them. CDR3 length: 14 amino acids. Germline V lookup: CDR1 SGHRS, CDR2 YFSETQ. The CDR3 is CASSLGGFGEKLFF. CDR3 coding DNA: TGCGCCAGCAGCTTGGGGGGTTTCGGTGAAAAACTGTTTTTT. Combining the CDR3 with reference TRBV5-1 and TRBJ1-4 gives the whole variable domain KAGVTQTPRYLIKTRGQQVTLSCSPISGHRSVSWYQQTPGQGLQFLFEYFSETQRNKGNFPGRFSGRQFSNSRSEMNVSTLELGDSALYLCASSLGGFGEKLFFGSGTQLSVL.

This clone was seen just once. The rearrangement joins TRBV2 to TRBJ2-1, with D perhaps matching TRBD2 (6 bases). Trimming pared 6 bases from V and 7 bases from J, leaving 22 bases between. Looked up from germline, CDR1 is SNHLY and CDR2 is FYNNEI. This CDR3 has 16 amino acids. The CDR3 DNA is TGTGCCAGCAGCGAACCGGGGCACCCCCGGGGGAATGAGCAGTTCTTC. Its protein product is CASSEPGHPRGNEQFF. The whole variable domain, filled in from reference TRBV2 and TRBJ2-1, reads EPEVTQTPSHQVTQMGQEVILRCVPISNHLYFYWYRQILGQKVEFLVSFYNNEISEKSEIFDDQFSVERPDGSNFTLKIRSTKLEDSAMYFCASSEPGHPRGNEQFFGPGTRLTVL.

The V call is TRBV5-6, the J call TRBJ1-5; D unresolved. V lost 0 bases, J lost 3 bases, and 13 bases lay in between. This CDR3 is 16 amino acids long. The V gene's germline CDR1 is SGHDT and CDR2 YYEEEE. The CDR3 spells CASSLGGSLDNQPQHF. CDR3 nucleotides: TGTGCCAGCAGCTTGGGGGGAAGCCTGGACAATCAGCCCCAGCATTTT.

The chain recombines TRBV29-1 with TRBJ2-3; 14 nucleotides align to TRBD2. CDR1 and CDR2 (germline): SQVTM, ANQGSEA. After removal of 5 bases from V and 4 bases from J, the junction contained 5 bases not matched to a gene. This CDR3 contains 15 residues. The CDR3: CSVTGLAGGSDTQYF. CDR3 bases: TGCAGCGTTACAGGACTAGCGGGGGGATCAGATACGCAGTATTTT.

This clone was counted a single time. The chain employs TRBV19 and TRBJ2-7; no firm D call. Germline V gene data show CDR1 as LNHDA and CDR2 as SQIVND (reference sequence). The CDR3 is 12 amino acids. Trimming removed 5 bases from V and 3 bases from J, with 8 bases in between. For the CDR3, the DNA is TGTGCCAGTAGTGACCGCAGCTACGAGCAGTACTTC. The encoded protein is CASSDRSYEQYF. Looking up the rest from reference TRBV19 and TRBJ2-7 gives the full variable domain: DGGITQSPKYLFRKEGQNVTLSCEQNLNHDAMYWYRQDPGQGLRLIYYSQIVNDFQKGDIAEGYSVSREKKESFPLTVTSAQKNPTAFYLCASSDRSYEQYFGPGTRLTVT.

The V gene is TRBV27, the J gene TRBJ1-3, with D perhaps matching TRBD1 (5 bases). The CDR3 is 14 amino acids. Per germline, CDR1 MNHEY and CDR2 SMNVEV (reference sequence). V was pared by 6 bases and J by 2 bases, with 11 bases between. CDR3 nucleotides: TGTGCCAGCAGAGCGGGGGGGACTGGAAACACCATATATTTT. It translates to CASRAGGTGNTIYF.

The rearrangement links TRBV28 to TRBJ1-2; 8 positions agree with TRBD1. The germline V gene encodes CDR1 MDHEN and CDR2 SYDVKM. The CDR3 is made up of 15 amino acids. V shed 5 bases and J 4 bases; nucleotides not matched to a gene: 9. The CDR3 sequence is CASSRPAGGSYGYTF. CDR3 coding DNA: TGTGCCAGCAGTCGTCCCGCAGGGGGCAGCTATGGCTACACCTTC.

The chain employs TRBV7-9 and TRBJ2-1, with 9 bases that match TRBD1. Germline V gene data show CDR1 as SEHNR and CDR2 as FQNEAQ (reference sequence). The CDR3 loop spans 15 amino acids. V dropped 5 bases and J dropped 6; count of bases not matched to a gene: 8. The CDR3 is CASSPPGQGFNEQFF. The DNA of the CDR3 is TGTGCCAGCAGCCCCCCGGGACAGGGATTCAATGAGCAGTTCTTC. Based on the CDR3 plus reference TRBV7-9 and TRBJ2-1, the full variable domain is DTGVSQNPRHKITKRGQNVTFRCDPISEHNRLYWYRQTLGQGPEFLTYFQNEAQLEKSRLLSDRFSAERPKGSFSTLEIQRTEQGDSAMYLCASSPPGQGFNEQFFGPGTRLTVL.

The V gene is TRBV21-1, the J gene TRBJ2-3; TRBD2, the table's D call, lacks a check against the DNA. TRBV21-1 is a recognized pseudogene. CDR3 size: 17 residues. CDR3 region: CASSPRTQRGGLDTQYF. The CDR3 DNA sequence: TGTGCCAGCAGCCCCCGCACTCAGCGGGGGGGCCTGGATACGCAGTATTTT.

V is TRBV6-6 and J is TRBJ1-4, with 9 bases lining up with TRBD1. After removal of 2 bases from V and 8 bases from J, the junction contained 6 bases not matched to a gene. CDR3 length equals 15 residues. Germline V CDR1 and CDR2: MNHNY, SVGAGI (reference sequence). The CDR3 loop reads CASSYTNRGLEKLFF. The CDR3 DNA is TGTGCCAGCAGTTACACAAACAGGGGGCTCGAAAAACTGTTTTTT.

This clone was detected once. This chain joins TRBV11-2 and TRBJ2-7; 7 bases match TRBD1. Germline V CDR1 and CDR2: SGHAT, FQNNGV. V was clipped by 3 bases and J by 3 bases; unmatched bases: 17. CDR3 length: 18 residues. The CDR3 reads CASSFDPSRDSVLYEQYF. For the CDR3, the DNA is TGTGCCAGCAGCTTTGACCCAAGCCGGGACAGCGTTCTCTACGAGCAGTACTTC.

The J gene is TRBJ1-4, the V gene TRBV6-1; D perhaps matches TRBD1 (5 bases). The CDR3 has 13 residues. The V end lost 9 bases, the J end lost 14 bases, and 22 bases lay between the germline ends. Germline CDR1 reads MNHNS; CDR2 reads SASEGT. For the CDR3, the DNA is TGTGCCAGAGGGGCAGGGTTTCATTTCGGGCTGTTTTTT. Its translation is CARGAGFHFGLFF.

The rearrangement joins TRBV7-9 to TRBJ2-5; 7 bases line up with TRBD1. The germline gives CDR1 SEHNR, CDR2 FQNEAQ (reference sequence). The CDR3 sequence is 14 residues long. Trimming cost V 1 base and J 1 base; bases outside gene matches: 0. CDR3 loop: CASSLGQGQETQYF. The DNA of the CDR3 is TGTGCCAGCAGCTTAGGACAGGGCCAAGAGACCCAGTACTTC.

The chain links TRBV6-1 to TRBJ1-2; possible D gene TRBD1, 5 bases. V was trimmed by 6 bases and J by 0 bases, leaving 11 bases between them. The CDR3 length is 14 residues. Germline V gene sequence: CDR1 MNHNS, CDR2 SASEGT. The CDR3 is CASSIYRTNYGYTF. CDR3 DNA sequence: TGTGCCAGCAGCATATACAGGACTAACTATGGCTACACCTTC.

CDR3 amino acids: CAWSVLGTRRYEQYF. The DNA for the CDR3 is TGTGCCTGGAGTGTACTAGGGACCCGGAGGTACGAGCAGTACTTC. V is TRBV30 and J is TRBJ2-7, with D possibly called TRBD1 or TRBD2 (5 bases each). V was cut by 0 bases and J by 4 bases, with 16 bases left in between. Germline V gives CDR1 GTSNPN, CDR2 SVGIG (reference sequence). This CDR3 comprises 15 residues.

CDR3 protein: CASSLGRDRYTQYF. Here the CDR3 DNA reads TGTGCCAGCAGCTTAGGCAGGGATCGATATACGCAGTATTTT. The rearrangement links TRBV7-9 to TRBJ2-3; D possibly corresponds to TRBD1 (5 bases). CDR1 is SEHNR and CDR2 is FQNEAQ in the germline V gene (reference sequence). Deletions cut 1 base from V and 7 bases from J, with 12 bases between. The CDR3 has 14 residues.